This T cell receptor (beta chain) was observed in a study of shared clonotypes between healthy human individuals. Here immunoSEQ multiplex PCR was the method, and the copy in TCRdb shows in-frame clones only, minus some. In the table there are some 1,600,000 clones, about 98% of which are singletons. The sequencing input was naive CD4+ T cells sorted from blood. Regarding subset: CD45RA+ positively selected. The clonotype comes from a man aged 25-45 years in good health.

The CDR3 is CASSLGRLAGETQYF. The CDR3 bases are TGTGCCAGCAGCTTAGGTCGGTTAGCGGGAGAGACCCAGTACTTC. The gene calls are TRBV7-2 and TRBJ2-5; the match to TRBD2 covers 7 bases. Germline lookup yields CDR1 SGHTA and CDR2 FQGNSA. The J segment lost 4 bases and the V segment lost 1 base, leaving 6 bases of the junction unmatched. The CDR3 length is 15 residues.